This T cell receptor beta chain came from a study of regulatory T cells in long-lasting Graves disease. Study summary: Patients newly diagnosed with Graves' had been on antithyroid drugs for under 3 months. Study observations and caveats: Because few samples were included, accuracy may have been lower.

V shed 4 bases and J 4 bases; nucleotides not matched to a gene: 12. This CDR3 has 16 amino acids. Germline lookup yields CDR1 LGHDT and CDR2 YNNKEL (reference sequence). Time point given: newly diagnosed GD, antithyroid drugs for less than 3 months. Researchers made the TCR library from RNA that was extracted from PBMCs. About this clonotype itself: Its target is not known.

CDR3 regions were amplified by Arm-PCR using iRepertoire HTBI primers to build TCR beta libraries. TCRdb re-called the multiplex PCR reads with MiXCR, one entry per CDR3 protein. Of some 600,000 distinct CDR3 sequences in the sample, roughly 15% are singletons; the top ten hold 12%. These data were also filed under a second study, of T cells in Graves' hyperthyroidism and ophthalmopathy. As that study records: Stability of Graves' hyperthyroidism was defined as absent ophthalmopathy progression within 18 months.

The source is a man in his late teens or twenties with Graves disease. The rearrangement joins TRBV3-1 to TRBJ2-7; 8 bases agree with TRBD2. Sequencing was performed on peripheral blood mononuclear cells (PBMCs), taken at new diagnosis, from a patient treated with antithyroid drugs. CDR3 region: CASSPGGVQRSYEQYF. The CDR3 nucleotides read TGTGCCAGCAGCCCGGGAGGGGTACAGAGGAGTTACGAGCAGTACTTC.